The 12 T cell receptor beta chains below come from one sample, sequenced in a study of CD8+ T cells in alopecia areata. As for treatment: oral pan-JAK inhibitor, 5-10 mg twice daily. Extracted RNA was reverse transcribed into cDNA, the sequencing template. Sequencing used immunoSEQ multiplex PCR; TCRdb keeps in-frame clones, though not all of them. The sample carries 270,000 or so clones, 55% to 75% recorded once. The starting material was CD4+ T cells sorted from blood, obtained at week 24, from a patient treated with tofacitinib. The receptors were gathered from a human donor with alopecia areata.

The CDR3 DNA reads TGTGCCAGCAGCAAACTGGGGGAGAACGAGCAGTACTTC. Translated: CASSKLGENEQYF. The chain joins TRBV5-6 to TRBJ2-7; tentatively, D is TRBD1 or TRBD2 (5 bases each). V gave up 4 bases and J gave up 5 bases, with 13 bases separating them. The CDR3 totals 13 residues. From germline, CDR1 is SGHDT and CDR2 YYEEEE. Looking up the rest from reference TRBV5-6 and TRBJ2-7 gives the full variable domain: DAGVTQSPTHLIKTRGQQVTLRCSPKSGHDTVSWYQQALGQGPQFIFQYYEEEERQRGNFPDRFSGHQFPNYSSELNVNALLLGDSALYLCASSKLGENEQYFGPGTRLTVT.

V usage is TRBV6-6 and J usage is TRBJ1-1; D is unresolved. Trimming took 6 bases from V and 7 from J, leaving 6 bases between them. The CDR3 covers 10 residues. Germline V gives CDR1 MNHNY, CDR2 SVGAGI (reference sequence). Here the CDR3 reads CASRYREAFF. The CDR3 region has the DNA TGTGCCAGCAGATACCGTGAAGCTTTCTTT.

The V and J genes are TRBV28 and TRBJ2-1, with 7 bases lining up with TRBD2. The CDR3 extends over 15 amino acids. Germline V gives CDR1 MDHEN, CDR2 SYDVKM. The V and J ends lost 2 bases and 0 bases, in that order; junction bases with no gene match: 1. In DNA, the CDR3 is TGTGCCAGCAGTTTACGGGGGGTCTCCTACAATGAGCAGTTCTTC. It encodes CASSLRGVSYNEQFF.

V and J are TRBV10-3 and TRBJ2-3; unclear D gene. Germline V lookup: CDR1 ENHRY, CDR2 SYGVKD. The CDR3 runs 12 residues. V was trimmed by 4 bases and J by 3 bases, leaving 5 bases between them. The CDR3: CAISATTDTQYF. The CDR3, as DNA: TGTGCCATCAGTGCTACTACAGATACGCAGTATTTT.

V gene TRBV30 combines with J gene TRBJ1-5, with D uncertain. V was cut by 1 base and J by 3 bases, with 10 bases left in between. Per the germline V gene, CDR1 is GTSNPN and CDR2 is SVGIG (reference sequence). This CDR3 has 14 residues. The DNA for the CDR3 is TGTGCCTGGAGTGCCGGTGGGCCCAATCAGCCCCAGCATTTT. Its protein product is CAWSAGGPNQPQHF.

The chain has TRBV7-6 and TRBJ2-5; 13 bases are shared with TRBD2. V was clipped by 3 bases and J by 5 bases; unmatched bases: 15. The CDR3 totals 19 residues. CDR1 is SGHVS and CDR2 is FNYEAQ in the germline V gene. CDR3: CASSFPRLAGGVRRETQYF. CDR3 nucleotides: TGTGCCAGCAGCTTTCCGCGACTAGCGGGGGGTGTTCGCCGGGAGACCCAGTACTTC.

The rearrangement joins TRBV5-4 to TRBJ2-7; no clear D. V gave up 4 bases and J gave up 2 bases, with 13 bases separating them. Germline V gene data show CDR1 as SGHNT and CDR2 as YYREEE (reference sequence). This CDR3 is built from 14 residues. CDR3 amino acids: CASSPPTGTYEQYF. DNA for the CDR3: TGTGCCAGCAGCCCCCCGACTGGAACCTACGAGCAGTACTTC.

This rearrangement joins TRBV2 to TRBJ2-3, with D tentatively TRBD1 (5 bases). With 4 bases removed from V and 6 bases from J, the gap between germline ends came to 14 bases. CDR1 is SNHLY, CDR2 FYNNEI, per germline. The CDR3 has 14 amino acids. The CDR3 DNA reads as TGTGCCAGCAGTGTGGACAAAGGATCGGATACGCAGTATTTT. Its translation: CASSVDKGSDTQYF.

This chain uses TRBV5-4 with TRBJ2-1, with 8 bases matching TRBD1. CDR1 SGHNT and CDR2 YYREEE come from the germline V gene (reference sequence). V was pared by 3 bases and J by 3 bases, with 8 bases of the junction left unmatched. This CDR3 spans 16 amino acids. The CDR3 DNA reads as TGTGCCAGCAGCTACGGACAGGGCCAGGGCTACAATGAGCAGTTCTTC. It specifies CASSYGQGQGYNEQFF.

This clone was counted only a few times. The chain has TRBV29-1 and TRBJ1-2; 7 nucleotides agree with TRBD1. After removal of 6 bases from V and 4 bases from J, the junction contained 2 bases not matched to a gene. The germline CDR1 and CDR2 sequences are SQVTM and ANQGSEA. This CDR3 is 11 amino acids long. As DNA, the CDR3 is TGCAGCGTCGGACAGGTCTATGGCTACACCTTC. Residues: CSVGQVYGYTF. The full variable domain, with the rest looked up from reference TRBV29-1 and TRBJ1-2, is SAVISQKPSRDICQRGTSLTIQCQVDSQVTMMFWYRQQPGQSLTLIATANQGSEATYESGFVIDKFPISRPNLTFSTLTVSNMSPEDSSIYLCSVGQVYGYTFGSGTRLTVV.

This clone was picked up a small number of times. V and J are TRBV7-2 and TRBJ2-7; 7 bases align to TRBD1. The germline gives CDR1 SGHTA, CDR2 FQGNSA. The CDR3 covers 15 residues. With V trimmed by 4 bases and J by 0 bases, 6 bases remained unmatched. As DNA, the CDR3 is TGTGCCAGCAGCTCGGGACAGCCCTACTCCTACGAGCAGTACTTC. It codes for CASSSGQPYSYEQYF.

This clone has only a few counts. V and J are TRBV7-9 and TRBJ1-1, with D uncertain. Germline V lookup: CDR1 SEHNR, CDR2 FQNEAQ (reference sequence). The CDR3 has 13 amino acids. The V gene lost 1 base and the J gene lost 3 bases, with 6 bases spanning the gap. The CDR3 DNA is TGTGCCAGCAGCTTAGTTCAAGACACTGAAGCTTTCTTT. Its protein is CASSLVQDTEAFF.